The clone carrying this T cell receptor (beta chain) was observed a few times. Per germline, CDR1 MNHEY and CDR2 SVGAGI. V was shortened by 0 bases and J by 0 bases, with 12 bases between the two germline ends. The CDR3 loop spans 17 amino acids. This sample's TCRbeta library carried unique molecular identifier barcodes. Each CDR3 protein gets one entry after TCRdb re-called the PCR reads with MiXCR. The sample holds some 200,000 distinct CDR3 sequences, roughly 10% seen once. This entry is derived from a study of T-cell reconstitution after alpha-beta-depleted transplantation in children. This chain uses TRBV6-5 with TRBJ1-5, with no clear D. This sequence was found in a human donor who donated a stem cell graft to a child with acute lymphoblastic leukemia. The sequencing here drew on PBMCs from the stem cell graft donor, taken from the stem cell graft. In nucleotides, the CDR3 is TGTGCCAGCAGTTACTCGAGGATGTCTCATAGCAATCAGCCCCAGCATTTT. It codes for CASSYSRMSHSNQPQHF.